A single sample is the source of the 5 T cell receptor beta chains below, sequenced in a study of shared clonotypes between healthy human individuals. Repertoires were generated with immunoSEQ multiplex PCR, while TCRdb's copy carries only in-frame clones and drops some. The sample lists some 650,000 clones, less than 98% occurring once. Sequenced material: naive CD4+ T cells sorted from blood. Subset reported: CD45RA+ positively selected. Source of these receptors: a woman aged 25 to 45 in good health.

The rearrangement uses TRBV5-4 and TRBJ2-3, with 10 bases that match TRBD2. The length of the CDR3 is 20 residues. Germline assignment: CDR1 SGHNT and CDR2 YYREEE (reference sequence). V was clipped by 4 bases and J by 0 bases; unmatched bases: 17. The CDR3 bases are TGTGCCAGCAGCCGCGGGGGTCCCCCGGCTAGCGGGAGAAGCACAGATACGCAGTATTTT. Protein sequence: CASSRGGPPASGRSTDTQYF.

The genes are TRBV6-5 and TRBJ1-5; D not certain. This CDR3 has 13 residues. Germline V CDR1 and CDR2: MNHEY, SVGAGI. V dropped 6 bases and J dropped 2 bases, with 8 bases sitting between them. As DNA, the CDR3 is TGTGCCAGCAGAGTTCTCCGCAATCAGCCCCAGCATTTT. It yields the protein CASRVLRNQPQHF.

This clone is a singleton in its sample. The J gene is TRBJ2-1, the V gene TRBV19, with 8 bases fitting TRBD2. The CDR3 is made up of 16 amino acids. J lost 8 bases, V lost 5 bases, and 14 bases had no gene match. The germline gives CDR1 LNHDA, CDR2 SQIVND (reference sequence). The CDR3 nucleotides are TGTGCCAGTAGTCTGGCCGGGACTAGTGGGGTCGATGAGCAGTTCTTC. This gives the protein CASSLAGTSGVDEQFF.

The CDR3 loop reads CASSLVVGDTEAFF. In DNA, the CDR3 is TGCGCCAGCAGCTTGGTCGTCGGGGACACTGAAGCTTTCTTT. The rearrangement links TRBV5-1 to TRBJ1-1; D is uncertain. Germline CDR1 and CDR2: SGHRS and YFSETQ. V lost 0 bases, J lost 3 bases, and 9 bases lay in between. CDR3 length: 14 residues. Supplemented by reference TRBV5-1 and TRBJ1-1, the full variable domain reads KAGVTQTPRYLIKTRGQQVTLSCSPISGHRSVSWYQQTPGQGLQFLFEYFSETQRNKGNFPGRFSGRQFSNSRSEMNVSTLELGDSALYLCASSLVVGDTEAFFGQGTRLTVV.

The CDR3 coding sequence is TGTGCCAGCAGTGAAGTGGGGTTCGCCGGGGAGCTGTTTTTT. Its translation: CASSEVGFAGELFF. This sequence joins TRBV6-1 and TRBJ2-2; no definite D call. The CDR3 extends over 14 amino acids. Germline V CDR1 and CDR2: MNHNS, SASEGT. With 1 base removed from V and 6 bases from J, the gap between germline ends came to 9 bases.